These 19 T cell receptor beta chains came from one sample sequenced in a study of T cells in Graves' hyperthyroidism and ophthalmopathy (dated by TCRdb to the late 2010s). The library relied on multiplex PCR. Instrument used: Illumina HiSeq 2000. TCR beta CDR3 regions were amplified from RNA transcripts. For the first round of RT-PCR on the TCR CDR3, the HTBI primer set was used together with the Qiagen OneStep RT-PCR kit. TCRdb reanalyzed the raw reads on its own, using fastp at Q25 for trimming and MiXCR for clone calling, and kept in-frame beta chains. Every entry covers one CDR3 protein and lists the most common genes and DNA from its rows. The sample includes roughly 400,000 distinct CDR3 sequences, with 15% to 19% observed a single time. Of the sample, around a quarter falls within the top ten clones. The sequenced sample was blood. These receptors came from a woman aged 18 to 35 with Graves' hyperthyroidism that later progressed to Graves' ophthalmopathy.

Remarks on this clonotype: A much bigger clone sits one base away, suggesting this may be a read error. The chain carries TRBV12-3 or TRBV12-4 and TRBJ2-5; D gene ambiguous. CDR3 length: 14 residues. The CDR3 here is CASSLGANQATQYF. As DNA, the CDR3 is TGTGCCAGCAGTTTAGGGGCTAACCAAGCGACCCAGTACTTC.

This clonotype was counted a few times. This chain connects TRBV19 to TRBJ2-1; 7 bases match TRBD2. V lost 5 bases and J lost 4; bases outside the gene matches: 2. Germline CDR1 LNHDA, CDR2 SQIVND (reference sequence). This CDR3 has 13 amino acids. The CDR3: CASSWGLYNEQFF. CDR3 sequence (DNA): TGTGCCAGTAGTTGGGGACTATACAATGAGCAGTTCTTC.

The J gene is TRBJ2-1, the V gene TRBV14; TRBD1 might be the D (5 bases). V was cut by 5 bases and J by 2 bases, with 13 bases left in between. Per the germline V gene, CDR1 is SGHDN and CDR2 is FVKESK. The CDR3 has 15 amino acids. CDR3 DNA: TGTGCCAGCAGCTACCCAGGGAAGCCCTACAATGAGCAGTTCTTC. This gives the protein CASSYPGKPYNEQFF.

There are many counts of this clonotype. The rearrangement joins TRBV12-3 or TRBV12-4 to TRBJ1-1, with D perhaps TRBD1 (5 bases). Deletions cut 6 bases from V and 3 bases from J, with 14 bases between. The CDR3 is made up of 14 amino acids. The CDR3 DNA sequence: TGTGCCAGCAGCCCGCAGGGTTTGGACACTGAAGCTTTCTTT. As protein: CASSPQGLDTEAFF.

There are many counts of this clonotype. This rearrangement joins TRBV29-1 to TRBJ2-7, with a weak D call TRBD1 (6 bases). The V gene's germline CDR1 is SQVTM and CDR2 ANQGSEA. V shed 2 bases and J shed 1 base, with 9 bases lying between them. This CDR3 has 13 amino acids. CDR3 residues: CSVEKGQSYEQYF. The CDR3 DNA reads TGCAGCGTTGAAAAAGGACAGTCCTACGAGCAGTACTTC.

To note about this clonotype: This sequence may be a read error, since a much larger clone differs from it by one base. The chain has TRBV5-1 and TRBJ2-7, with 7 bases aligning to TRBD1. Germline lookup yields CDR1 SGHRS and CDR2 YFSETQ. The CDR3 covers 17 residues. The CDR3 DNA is TGCGCCAGCAGCTGGAAAACATCGACAGGGAGCTCCCACGAGCAGTACTTC. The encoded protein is CASSWKTSTGSSHEQYF.

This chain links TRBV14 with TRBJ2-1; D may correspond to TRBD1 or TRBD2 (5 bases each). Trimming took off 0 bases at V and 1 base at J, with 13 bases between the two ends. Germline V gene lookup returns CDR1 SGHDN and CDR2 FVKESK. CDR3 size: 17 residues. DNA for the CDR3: TGTGCCAGCAGCCAAGATGCTTGGGGGAGTTCCTACAATGAGCAGTTCTTC. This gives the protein CASSQDAWGSSYNEQFF.

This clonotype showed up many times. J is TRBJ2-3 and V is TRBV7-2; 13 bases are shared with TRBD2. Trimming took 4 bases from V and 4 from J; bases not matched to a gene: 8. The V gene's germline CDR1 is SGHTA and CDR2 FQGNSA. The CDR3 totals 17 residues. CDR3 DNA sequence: TGTGCCAGCAGCTCAGGACTAGCGGGAGCCCTTCCAGATACGCAGTATTTT. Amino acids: CASSSGLAGALPDTQYF.

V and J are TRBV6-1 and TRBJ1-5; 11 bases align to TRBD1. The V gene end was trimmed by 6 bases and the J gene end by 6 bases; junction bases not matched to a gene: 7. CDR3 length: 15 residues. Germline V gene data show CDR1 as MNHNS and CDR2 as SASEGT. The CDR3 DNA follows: TGTGCCAGCAGCCCGGGACAGGGGGGGGGTCAGCCCCAGCATTTT. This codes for CASSPGQGGGQPQHF.

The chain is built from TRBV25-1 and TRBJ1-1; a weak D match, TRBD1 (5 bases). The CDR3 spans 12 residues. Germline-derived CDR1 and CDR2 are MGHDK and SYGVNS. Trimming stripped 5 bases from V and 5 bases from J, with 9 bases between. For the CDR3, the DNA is TGTGCCAGCAGTATGCGACAGACTGAAGCTTTCTTT. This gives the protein CASSMRQTEAFF.

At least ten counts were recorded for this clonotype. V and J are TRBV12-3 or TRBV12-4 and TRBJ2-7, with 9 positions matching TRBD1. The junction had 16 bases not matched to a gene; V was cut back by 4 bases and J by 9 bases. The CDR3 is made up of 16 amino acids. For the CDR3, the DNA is TGTGCCAGCAGTTACGCCCTAAGACAGGGGGTCCTCGCGCAGTACTTC. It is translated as CASSYALRQGVLAQYF.

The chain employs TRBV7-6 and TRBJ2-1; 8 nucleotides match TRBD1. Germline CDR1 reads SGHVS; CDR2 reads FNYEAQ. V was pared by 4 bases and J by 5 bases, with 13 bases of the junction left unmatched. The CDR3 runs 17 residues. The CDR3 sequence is CASSSRRHRGLDNEQFF. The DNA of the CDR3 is TGTGCCAGCAGCTCCAGAAGGCACAGGGGGTTAGACAATGAGCAGTTCTTC.

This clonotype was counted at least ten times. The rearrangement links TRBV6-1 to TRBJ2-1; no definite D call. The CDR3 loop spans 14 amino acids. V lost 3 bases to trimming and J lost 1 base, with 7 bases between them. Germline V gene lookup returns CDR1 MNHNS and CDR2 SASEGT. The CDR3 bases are TGTGCCAGCAGTGACAGGTTTTCCTACAATGAGCAGTTCTTC. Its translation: CASSDRFSYNEQFF.

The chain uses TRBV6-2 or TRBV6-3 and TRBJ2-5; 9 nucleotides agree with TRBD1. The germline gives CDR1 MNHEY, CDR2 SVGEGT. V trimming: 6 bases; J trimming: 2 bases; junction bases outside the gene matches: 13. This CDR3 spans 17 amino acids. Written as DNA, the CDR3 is TGTGCCAGCAGCCGGGGCCATGCCGGGACAGGGCAAGAGACCCAGTACTTC. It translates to CASSRGHAGTGQETQYF.

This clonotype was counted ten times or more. The CDR3 sequence: CASSPTVRTDRYNEQFF. The CDR3 DNA sequence: TGTGCCAGCAGCCCGACGGTCCGGACAGACCGTTACAATGAGCAGTTCTTC. The J gene is TRBJ2-1, the V gene TRBV7-9, with a weak D call TRBD1 (6 bases). V shed 5 bases and J shed 4 bases, with 21 bases lying between them. The CDR3 consists of 17 residues. The V gene's germline CDR1 is SEHNR and CDR2 FQNEAQ (reference sequence).

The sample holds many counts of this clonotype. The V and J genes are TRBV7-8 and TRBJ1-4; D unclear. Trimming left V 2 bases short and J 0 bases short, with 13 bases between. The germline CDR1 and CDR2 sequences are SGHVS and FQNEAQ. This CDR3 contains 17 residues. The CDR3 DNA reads TGTGCCAGCAGCTTACGCCCGACATTCGCAACTAATGAAAAACTGTTTTTT. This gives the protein CASSLRPTFATNEKLFF.

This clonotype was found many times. The CDR3 loop is CASSSPTGRYNEQFF. Here the CDR3 DNA reads TGTGCCAGCAGTTCCCCGACAGGGCGCTACAATGAGCAGTTCTTC. V is TRBV28 and J is TRBJ2-1; 7 bases match TRBD1. Trimming at V came to 4 bases and at J to 3 bases, leaving 6 bases not matched to a gene. Germline CDR1 is MDHEN and CDR2 is SYDVKM. This CDR3 region has 15 residues.

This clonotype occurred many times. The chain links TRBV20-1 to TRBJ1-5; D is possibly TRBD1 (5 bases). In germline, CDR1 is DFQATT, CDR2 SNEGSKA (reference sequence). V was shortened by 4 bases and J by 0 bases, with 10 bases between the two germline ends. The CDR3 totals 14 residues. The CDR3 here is CSATGPYSNQPQHF. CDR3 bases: TGCAGTGCTACAGGGCCTTATAGCAATCAGCCCCAGCATTTT.

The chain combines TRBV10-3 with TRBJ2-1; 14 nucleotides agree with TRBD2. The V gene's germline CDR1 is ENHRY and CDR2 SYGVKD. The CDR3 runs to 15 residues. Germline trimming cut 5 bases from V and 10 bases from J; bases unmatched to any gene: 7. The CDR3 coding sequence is TGTGCCATCAGTCTAGGACTAGCGGGAGGCGACGAGCAGTTCTTC. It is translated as CAISLGLAGGDEQFF.